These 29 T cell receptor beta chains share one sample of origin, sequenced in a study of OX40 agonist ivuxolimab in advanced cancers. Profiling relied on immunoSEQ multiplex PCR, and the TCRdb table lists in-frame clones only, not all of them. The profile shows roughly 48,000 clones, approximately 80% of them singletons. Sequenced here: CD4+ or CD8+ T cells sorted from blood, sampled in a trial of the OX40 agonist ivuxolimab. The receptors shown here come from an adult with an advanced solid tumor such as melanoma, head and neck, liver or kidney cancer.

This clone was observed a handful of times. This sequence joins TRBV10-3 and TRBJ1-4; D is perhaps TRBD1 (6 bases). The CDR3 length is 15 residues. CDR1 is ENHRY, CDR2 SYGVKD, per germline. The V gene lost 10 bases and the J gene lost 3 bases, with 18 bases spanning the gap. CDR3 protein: CATNSLGGSNEKLFF. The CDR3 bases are TGTGCCACTAACTCCTTGGGGGGCTCTAATGAAAAACTGTTTTTT.

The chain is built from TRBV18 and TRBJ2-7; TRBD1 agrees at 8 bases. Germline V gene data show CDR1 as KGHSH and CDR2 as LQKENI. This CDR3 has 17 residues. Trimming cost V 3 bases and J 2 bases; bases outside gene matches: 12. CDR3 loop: CASSPYTSQGAAYEQYF. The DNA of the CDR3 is TGTGCCAGCTCACCCTACACCTCCCAGGGGGCGGCCTACGAGCAGTACTTC.

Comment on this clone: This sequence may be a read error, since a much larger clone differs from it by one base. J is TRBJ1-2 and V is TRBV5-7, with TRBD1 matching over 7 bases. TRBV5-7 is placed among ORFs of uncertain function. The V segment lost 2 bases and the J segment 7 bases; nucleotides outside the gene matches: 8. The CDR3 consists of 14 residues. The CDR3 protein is CASSLRGLGSGYTF. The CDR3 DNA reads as TGTGCCAGCAGCTTAAGGGGGCTAGGAAGTGGCTACACCTTC.

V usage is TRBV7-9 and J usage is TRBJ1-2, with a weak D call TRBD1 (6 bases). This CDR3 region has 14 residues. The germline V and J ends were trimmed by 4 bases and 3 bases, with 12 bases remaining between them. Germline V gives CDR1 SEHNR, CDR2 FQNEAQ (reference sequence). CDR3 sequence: CASSSGVLDYGYTF. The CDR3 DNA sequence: TGTGCCAGCAGCTCAGGGGTTTTGGACTATGGCTACACCTTC.

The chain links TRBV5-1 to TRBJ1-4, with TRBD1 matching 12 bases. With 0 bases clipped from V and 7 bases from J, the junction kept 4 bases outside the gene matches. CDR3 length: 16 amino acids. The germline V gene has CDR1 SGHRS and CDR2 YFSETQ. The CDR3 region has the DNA TGCGCCAGCAGCTTGGCGGGACAGGGGGCAGGTGAAAAACTGTTTTTT. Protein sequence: CASSLAGQGAGEKLFF.

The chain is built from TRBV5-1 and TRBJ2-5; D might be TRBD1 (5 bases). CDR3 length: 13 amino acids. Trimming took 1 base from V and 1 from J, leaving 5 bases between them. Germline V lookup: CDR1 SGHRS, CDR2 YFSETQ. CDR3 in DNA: TGCGCCAGCAGCTTGAGGGGCCAAGAGACCCAGTACTTC. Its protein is CASSLRGQETQYF.

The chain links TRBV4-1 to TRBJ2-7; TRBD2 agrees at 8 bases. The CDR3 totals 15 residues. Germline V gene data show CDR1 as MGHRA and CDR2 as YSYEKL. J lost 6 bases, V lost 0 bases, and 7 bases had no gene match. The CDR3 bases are TGCGCCAGCAGCCAAGAAGAAACGGGGGGGCGCGAGCAGTACTTC. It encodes CASSQEETGGREQYF.

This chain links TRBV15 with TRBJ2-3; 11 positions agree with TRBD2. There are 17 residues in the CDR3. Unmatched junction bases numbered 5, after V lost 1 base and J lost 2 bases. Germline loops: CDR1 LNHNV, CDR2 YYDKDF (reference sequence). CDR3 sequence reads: CATSRGPGLADTDTQYF. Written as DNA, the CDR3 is TGTGCCACCAGCAGAGGACCGGGACTAGCGGACACAGATACGCAGTATTTT.

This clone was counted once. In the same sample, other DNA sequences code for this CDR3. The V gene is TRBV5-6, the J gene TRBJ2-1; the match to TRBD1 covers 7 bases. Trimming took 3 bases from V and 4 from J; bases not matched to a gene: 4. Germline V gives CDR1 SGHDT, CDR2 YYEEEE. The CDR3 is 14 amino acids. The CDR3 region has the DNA TGTGCCAGCAGCTCAGGGACAGTTTACAATGAGCAGTTCTTC. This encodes CASSSGTVYNEQFF.

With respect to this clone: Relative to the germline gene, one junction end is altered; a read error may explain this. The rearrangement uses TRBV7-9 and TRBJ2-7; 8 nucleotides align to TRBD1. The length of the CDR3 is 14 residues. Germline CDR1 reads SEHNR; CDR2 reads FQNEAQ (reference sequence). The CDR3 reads CASSQGQGSYEQYF. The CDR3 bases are TGCGCCAGCAGCCAAGGACAGGGTTCCTACGAGCAGTACTTC.

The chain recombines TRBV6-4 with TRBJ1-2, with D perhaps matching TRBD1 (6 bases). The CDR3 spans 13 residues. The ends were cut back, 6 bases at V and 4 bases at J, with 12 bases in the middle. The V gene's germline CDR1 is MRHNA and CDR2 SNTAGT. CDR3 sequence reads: CASRRDTSYGYTF. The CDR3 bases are TGTGCCAGCAGGCGGGACACCTCCTATGGCTACACCTTC.

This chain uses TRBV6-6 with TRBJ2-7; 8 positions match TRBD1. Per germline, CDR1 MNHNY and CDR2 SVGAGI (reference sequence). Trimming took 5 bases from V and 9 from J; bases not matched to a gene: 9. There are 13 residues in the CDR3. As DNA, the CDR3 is TGTGCCAGCAGTCGTTCGACAGGGGCAGGGCAGTACTTC. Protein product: CASSRSTGAGQYF.

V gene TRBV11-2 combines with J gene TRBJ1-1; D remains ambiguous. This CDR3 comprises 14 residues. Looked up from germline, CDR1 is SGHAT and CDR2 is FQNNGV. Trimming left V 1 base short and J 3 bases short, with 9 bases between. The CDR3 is CASSLGPRDTEAFF. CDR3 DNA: TGTGCCAGCAGCTTAGGTCCGAGGGACACTGAAGCTTTCTTT.

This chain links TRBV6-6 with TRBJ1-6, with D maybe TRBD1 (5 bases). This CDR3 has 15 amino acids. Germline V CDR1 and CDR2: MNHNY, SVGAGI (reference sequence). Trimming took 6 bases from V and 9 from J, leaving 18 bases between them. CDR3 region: CASRPGARGISPLHF. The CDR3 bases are TGTGCCAGCAGGCCCGGAGCCCGGGGCATTTCACCCCTCCACTTT.

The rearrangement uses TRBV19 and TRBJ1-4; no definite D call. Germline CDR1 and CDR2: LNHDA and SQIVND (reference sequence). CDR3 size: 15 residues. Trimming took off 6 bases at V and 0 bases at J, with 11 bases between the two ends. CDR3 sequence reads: CASSPNSATNEKLFF. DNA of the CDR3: TGTGCCAGTAGCCCTAATTCTGCAACTAATGAAAAACTGTTTTTT. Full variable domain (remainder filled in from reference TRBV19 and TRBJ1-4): DGGITQSPKYLFRKEGQNVTLSCEQNLNHDAMYWYRQDPGQGLRLIYYSQIVNDFQKGDIAEGYSVSREKKESFPLTVTSAQKNPTAFYLCASSPNSATNEKLFFGSGTQLSVL.

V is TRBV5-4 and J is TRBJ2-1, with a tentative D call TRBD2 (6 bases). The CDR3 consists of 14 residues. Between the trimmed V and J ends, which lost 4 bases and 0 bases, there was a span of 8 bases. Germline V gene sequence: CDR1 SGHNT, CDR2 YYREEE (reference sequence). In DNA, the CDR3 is TGTGCCAGCAGCATGACTAGCTCCTACAATGAGCAGTTCTTC. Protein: CASSMTSSYNEQFF.

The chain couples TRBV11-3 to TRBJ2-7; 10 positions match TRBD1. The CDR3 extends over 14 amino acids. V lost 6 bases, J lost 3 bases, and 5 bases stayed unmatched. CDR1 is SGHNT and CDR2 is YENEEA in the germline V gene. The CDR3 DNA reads TGTGCCAGCAGTCTTGGACAGGGGGGCTACGAGCAGTACTTC. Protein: CASSLGQGGYEQYF.

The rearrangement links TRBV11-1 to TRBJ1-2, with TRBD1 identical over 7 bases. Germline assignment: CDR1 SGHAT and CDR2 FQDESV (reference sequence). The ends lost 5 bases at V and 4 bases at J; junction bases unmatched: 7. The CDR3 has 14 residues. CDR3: CASSPLGGLYGYTF. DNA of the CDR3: TGTGCCAGCAGCCCCCTAGGGGGCCTCTATGGCTACACCTTC.

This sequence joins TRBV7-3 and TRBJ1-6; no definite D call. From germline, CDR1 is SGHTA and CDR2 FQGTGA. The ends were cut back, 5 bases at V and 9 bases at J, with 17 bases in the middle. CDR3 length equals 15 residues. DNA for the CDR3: TGTGCCAGCAGCCCCGGGCCCCGAGAGGGTTCACCCCTCCACTTT. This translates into CASSPGPREGSPLHF. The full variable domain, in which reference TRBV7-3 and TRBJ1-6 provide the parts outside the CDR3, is GAGVSQTPSNKVTEKGKYVELRCDPISGHTALYWYRQSLGQGPEFLIYFQGTGAADDSGLPNDRFFAVRPEGSVSTLKIQRTERGDSAVYLCASSPGPREGSPLHFGNGTRLTVT.

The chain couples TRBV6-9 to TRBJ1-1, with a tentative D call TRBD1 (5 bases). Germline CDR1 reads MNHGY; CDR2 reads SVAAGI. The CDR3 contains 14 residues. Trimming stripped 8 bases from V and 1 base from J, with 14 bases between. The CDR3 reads CASCGDRSNTEAFF. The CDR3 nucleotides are TGTGCCAGCTGCGGCGACAGATCGAACACTGAAGCTTTCTTT.

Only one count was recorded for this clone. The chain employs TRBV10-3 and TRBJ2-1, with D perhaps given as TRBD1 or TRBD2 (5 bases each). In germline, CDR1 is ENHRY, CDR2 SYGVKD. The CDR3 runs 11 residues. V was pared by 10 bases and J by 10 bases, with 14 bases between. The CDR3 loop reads CATVLEGEQFF. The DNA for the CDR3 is TGTGCCACCGTGCTTGAGGGGGAGCAGTTCTTC.

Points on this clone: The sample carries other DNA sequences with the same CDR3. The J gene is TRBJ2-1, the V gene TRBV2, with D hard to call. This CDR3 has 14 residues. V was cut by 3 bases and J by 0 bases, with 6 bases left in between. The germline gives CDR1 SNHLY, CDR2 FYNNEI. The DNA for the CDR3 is TGTGCCAGCAGTGACAGGTACTCCTACAATGAGCAGTTCTTC. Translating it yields CASSDRYSYNEQFF. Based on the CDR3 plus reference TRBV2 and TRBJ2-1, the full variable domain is EPEVTQTPSHQVTQMGQEVILRCVPISNHLYFYWYRQILGQKVEFLVSFYNNEISEKSEIFDDQFSVERPDGSNFTLKIRSTKLEDSAMYFCASSDRYSYNEQFFGPGTRLTVL.

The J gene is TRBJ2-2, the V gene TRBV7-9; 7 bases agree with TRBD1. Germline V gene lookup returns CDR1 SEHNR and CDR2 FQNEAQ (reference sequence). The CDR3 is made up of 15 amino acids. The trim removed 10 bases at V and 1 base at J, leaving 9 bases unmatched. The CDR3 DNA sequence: TGTGCCACCCCGACAGGGCGACAGAACACCGGGGAGCTGTTTTTT. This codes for CATPTGRQNTGELFF.

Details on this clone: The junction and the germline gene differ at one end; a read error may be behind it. The CDR3 spells CAISESNSHSNQPQHF. In nucleotides, the CDR3 is TGTGCCATCAGTGAGTCGAACTCCCATAGCAATCAGCCCCAGCATTTT. The chain recombines TRBV6-1 with TRBJ1-5; D remains unclear. CDR1 and CDR2 from the germline V gene are MNHNS and SASEGT. The CDR3 loop spans 16 amino acids.

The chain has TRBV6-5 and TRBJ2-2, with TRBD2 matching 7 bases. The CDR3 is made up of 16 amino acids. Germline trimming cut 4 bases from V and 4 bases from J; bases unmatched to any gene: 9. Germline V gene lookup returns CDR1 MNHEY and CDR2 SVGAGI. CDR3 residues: CASSSLASGSTGELFF. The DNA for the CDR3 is TGTGCCAGCAGTTCCTTGGCTAGCGGATCCACCGGGGAGCTGTTTTTT.

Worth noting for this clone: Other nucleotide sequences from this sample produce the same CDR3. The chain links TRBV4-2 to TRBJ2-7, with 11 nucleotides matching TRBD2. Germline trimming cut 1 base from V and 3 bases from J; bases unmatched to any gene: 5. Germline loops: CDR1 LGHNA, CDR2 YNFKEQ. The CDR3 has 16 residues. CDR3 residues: CASSQGGLAEGYEQYF. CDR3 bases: TGTGCCAGCAGCCAAGGGGGACTAGCGGAGGGCTACGAGCAGTACTTC.

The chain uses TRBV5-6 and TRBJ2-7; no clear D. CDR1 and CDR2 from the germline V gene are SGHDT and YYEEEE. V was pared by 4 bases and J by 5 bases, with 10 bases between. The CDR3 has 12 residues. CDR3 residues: CASSLPGDEQYF. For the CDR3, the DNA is TGTGCCAGCAGCCTCCCTGGAGACGAGCAGTACTTC.

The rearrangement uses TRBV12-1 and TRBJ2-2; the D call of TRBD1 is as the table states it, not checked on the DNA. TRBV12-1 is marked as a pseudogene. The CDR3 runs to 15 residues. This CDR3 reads CASRPGRTGTGELFF. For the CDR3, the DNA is TGTGCCAGCAGGCCGGGGCGGACAGGGACCGGGGAGCTGTTTTTT.

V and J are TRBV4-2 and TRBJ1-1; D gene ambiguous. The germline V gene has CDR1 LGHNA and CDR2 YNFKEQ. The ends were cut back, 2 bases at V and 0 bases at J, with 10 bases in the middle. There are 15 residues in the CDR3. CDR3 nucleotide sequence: TGTGCCAGCAGCCAACCACATATCTTGAACACTGAAGCTTTCTTT. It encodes CASSQPHILNTEAFF.